Reported below is one T cell receptor beta chain. Its antigen is undetermined. The germline V gene has CDR1 MNHEY and CDR2 SMNVEV (reference sequence). The CDR3 extends over 15 amino acids. V lost 3 bases to trimming and J lost 1 base; unmatched junction nucleotides: 5. A multiplex PCR was run with 60 Vbeta primers and 13 Jbeta primers. Repertoires were generated with immunoSEQ multiplex PCR, while TCRdb's copy carries only in-frame clones and drops some. The data hold tens of thousands of clones, with about 70% observed a single time. This sample stems from a study of cytomegalovirus exposure and HLA in healthy donors. Study findings and constraints: In a later analysis, HLA-C alleles had the fewest associated TCRs, DRB1 alleles the most. The CMV antigen specificity of a few CMV-associated chains was confirmed through in vitro analysis.

The specimen sequenced was PBMCs. The clonotype was recovered from a man aged 25 to 40 in good health and CMV-seronegative. The V call is TRBV27, the J call TRBJ1-1; TRBD1 matches 7 bases. This CDR3 is CASSLTGFSNTEAFF. The CDR3 DNA sequence: TGTGCCAGCAGTTTGACAGGGTTTTCGAACACTGAAGCTTTCTTT.